This T cell receptor (beta chain) was obtained from a study of blood T cells in healthy people across ages. A sample-barcoded 5' primer and a J-beta primer mix were used in a second PCR of roughly 6 to 12 cycles. TCRdb reprocessed the 5' RACE reads with MiXCR, giving one entry per CDR3 protein. This sample has over a million distinct CDR3 sequences, with roughly 45% found just once. This CDR3 comprises 16 residues. The germline gives CDR1 KGHDR, CDR2 SFDVKD. The germline V and J ends were trimmed by 4 bases and 8 bases, with 20 bases remaining between them. The sequence came from a woman aged 60-70 years in good health. The sequenced sample was blood. This rearrangement joins TRBV24-1 to TRBJ2-1; possible D gene TRBD2, 5 bases. CDR3 in DNA: TGTGCCACCAGTGACGGTTTTAGCGAAGTCGTCGATGAGCAGTTCTTC. Its protein product is CATSDGFSEVVDEQFF.